Below are 25 T cell receptor beta chains sequenced from a single sample in a study of T cell responses to AZD1222 COVID-19 vaccine. Data came from immunoSEQ multiplex PCR; TCRdb stores just in-frame clones and leaves some out. The sample records some 130,000 clones, 88% being singletons. The sample in question was peripheral blood, obtained on day 0 of AZD1222 vaccination. These receptors were taken from an adult in good health.

CDR3 DNA sequence: TGTGCCAGCAGCCAGGACAGGGGGTCGAACACCGGGGAGCTGTTTTTT. It is translated as CASSQDRGSNTGELFF. The chain couples TRBV3-1 (or the pseudogene TRBV3-2) to TRBJ2-2, with 10 bases matching TRBD1. The CDR3 is 16 amino acids. Trimming cost V 3 bases and J 0 bases; bases outside gene matches: 1. Per the germline V gene, CDR1 is LGHDT and CDR2 is YNNKEL (reference sequence).

This clone appeared many times. In DNA form, the CDR3 reads TGCGCCAGCGGGGACAGGGAAAAAAAAGCTTTCTTT. Protein sequence: CASGDREKKAFF. The chain carries TRBV10-2 and TRBJ1-1; TRBD1 agrees at 9 bases. Germline CDR1 is WSHSY and CDR2 is SAAADI. Unmatched junction bases numbered 7, after V lost 8 bases and J lost 9 bases. The CDR3 runs to 12 residues.

The chain links TRBV3-1 (or the pseudogene TRBV3-2) to TRBJ2-3, with 10 positions matching TRBD2. CDR3 size: 16 residues. The germline CDR1 and CDR2 sequences are LGHDT and YNNKEL (reference sequence). V gave up 0 bases and J gave up 1 base; unmatched junction bases: 1. The CDR3 spells CASSQDLAGGTDTQYF. The DNA for the CDR3 is TGTGCCAGCAGCCAAGATCTAGCGGGAGGCACAGATACGCAGTATTTT.

The chain employs TRBV5-5 and TRBJ1-6; 8 bases fit TRBD1. This CDR3 contains 17 residues. Trimming took 6 bases from V and 10 from J; bases not matched to a gene: 18. The germline V gene encodes CDR1 SGHKS and CDR2 YYEKEE (reference sequence). CDR3 loop: CASKSGAGGAARSPLHF. For the CDR3, the DNA is TGTGCCAGCAAATCAGGGGCAGGGGGCGCGGCGAGGTCACCCCTCCACTTT.

The rearrangement uses TRBV7-9 and TRBJ2-2, with 15 bases fitting TRBD2. The V gene end was trimmed by 4 bases and the J gene end by 6 bases; junction bases not matched to a gene: 6. Germline loops: CDR1 SEHNR, CDR2 FQNEAQ (reference sequence). CDR3 length equals 17 residues. The CDR3 nucleotides are TGTGCCAGCAGCTCAAGGACTAGCGGGAGGGCCGCCGGGGAGCTGTTTTTT. The encoded protein is CASSSRTSGRAAGELFF.

The chain carries TRBV9 and TRBJ1-5; D is perhaps TRBD1 (5 bases). CDR3 length: 13 amino acids. Germline-derived CDR1 and CDR2 are SGDLS and YYNGEE. Trimming left V 3 bases short and J 6 bases short, with 10 bases between. CDR3: CASSEWGGQPQHF. The CDR3 nucleotides are TGTGCCAGCAGCGAGTGGGGGGGTCAGCCCCAGCATTTT.

CDR3 region: CASSQGGGGYTGELFF. The DNA of the CDR3 is TGCGCCAGCAGCCAAGGAGGGGGCGGATACACCGGGGAGCTGTTTTTT. V and J are TRBV4-1 and TRBJ2-2, with 7 positions matching TRBD1. CDR1 is MGHRA and CDR2 is YSYEKL in the germline V gene. The CDR3 is 16 residues long. The V gene end was trimmed by 1 base and the J gene end by 3 bases; junction bases not matched to a gene: 5.

The V and J genes are TRBV9 and TRBJ2-7; D call uncertain. The CDR3 totals 16 residues. CDR1 SGDLS and CDR2 YYNGEE come from the germline V gene. V lost 0 bases, J lost 0 bases, and 13 bases lay in between. The chain's CDR3 is CASSVAPDGSSYEQYF. CDR3 nucleotides: TGTGCCAGCAGCGTAGCTCCGGACGGTAGCTCCTACGAGCAGTACTTC.

This chain uses TRBV6-2 or TRBV6-3 with TRBJ1-4; weak D call: TRBD1 (5 bases). CDR1 MNHEY and CDR2 SVGEGT come from the germline V gene. The CDR3 is 14 residues long. Trimming cost V 6 bases and J 7 bases, with 15 bases left between them. The CDR3 DNA reads TGTGCCAGCAGCTATGGGGCGGGGGTTGAAAAACTGTTTTTT. Residues: CASSYGAGVEKLFF.

V is TRBV10-2 and J is TRBJ2-1; D unresolved. Germline CDR1 WSHSY, CDR2 SAAADI. Trimming took off 6 bases at V and 0 bases at J, with 6 bases between the two ends. The CDR3 length is 13 residues. The CDR3 here is CASSGRSYNEQFF. For the CDR3, the DNA is TGCGCCAGCAGCGGTCGCTCCTACAATGAGCAGTTCTTC.

The V gene is TRBV2, the J gene TRBJ2-3; 12 bases are shared with TRBD2. Germline lookup yields CDR1 SNHLY and CDR2 FYNNEI. V lost 5 bases, J lost 9 bases, and 9 bases stayed unmatched. The CDR3 is 15 amino acids. CDR3 loop: CASSQTSGRSGTQYF. CDR3 DNA: TGTGCCAGCAGTCAGACTAGCGGGAGAAGTGGGACGCAGTATTTT.

The chain employs TRBV19 and TRBJ2-6; D is undetermined. The length of the CDR3 is 16 residues. Per the germline V gene, CDR1 is LNHDA and CDR2 is SQIVND (reference sequence). V shed 0 bases and J shed 2 bases, with 8 bases lying between them. In DNA, the CDR3 is TGTGCCAGTAGTATAGAACCCCTGGCTGGGGCCAACGTCCTGACTTTC. Its translation is CASSIEPLAGANVLTF.

This CDR3 is CASSSGQGWNEQYF. DNA of the CDR3: TGCGCCAGCAGCTCTGGACAGGGGTGGAACGAGCAGTACTTC. V is TRBV5-1 and J is TRBJ2-7, with TRBD1 matching 9 bases. This CDR3 comprises 14 residues. From germline, CDR1 is SGHRS and CDR2 YFSETQ. V gave up 3 bases and J gave up 5 bases; unmatched junction bases: 6. Full variable domain (outside the CDR3, taken from reference TRBV5-1 and TRBJ2-7): KAGVTQTPRYLIKTRGQQVTLSCSPISGHRSVSWYQQTPGQGLQFLFEYFSETQRNKGNFPGRFSGRQFSNSRSEMNVSTLELGDSALYLCASSSGQGWNEQYFGPGTRLTVT.

This rearrangement joins TRBV13 to TRBJ1-1; D not certain. Deletions cut 0 bases from V and 7 bases from J, with 12 bases between. Germline lookup yields CDR1 PRHDT and CDR2 FYEKMQ (reference sequence). This CDR3 contains 14 residues. CDR3 in amino acids: CASSLGPRMGEAFF. The CDR3 nucleotides read TGTGCCAGCAGCTTAGGACCCCGAATGGGTGAAGCTTTCTTT.

The chain couples TRBV28 to TRBJ2-5; TRBD2 matches 7 bases. CDR3 length: 15 residues. Germline assignment: CDR1 MDHEN and CDR2 SYDVKM. V dropped 5 bases and J dropped 0; count of bases not matched to a gene: 6. The CDR3: CASSPLGGYQETQYF. The CDR3 DNA sequence: TGTGCCAGCAGTCCGTTGGGGGGGTACCAAGAGACCCAGTACTTC. Combining the CDR3 with reference TRBV28 and TRBJ2-5 gives the whole variable domain DVKVTQSSRYLVKRTGEKVFLECVQDMDHENMFWYRQDPGLGLRLIYFSYDVKMKEKGDIPEGYSVSREKKERFSLILESASTNQTSMYLCASSPLGGYQETQYFGPGTRLLVL.

The CDR3 spells CASSIRGGYGYTF. The DNA for the CDR3 is TGTGCCAGCAGCATCCGGGGAGGCTATGGCTACACCTTC. The chain has TRBV28 and TRBJ1-2; D remains unclear. CDR1 is MDHEN, CDR2 SYDVKM, per germline. Trimming left V 6 bases short and J 4 bases short, with 12 bases between. This CDR3 comprises 13 residues.

This clone came up once. V gene TRBV30 combines with J gene TRBJ1-1; D gene unclear. Germline V gene data show CDR1 as GTSNPN and CDR2 as SVGIG (reference sequence). The germline V and J ends were trimmed by 4 bases and 2 bases, with 11 bases remaining between them. The CDR3 runs 13 residues. The CDR3, as DNA: TGTGCCTGGAACCCGGGCCTCAACACTGAAGCTTTCTTT. This gives the protein CAWNPGLNTEAFF.

This clone was detected only a few times. This chain connects TRBV5-6 to TRBJ2-2; TRBD1 matches at 7 bases. CDR1 and CDR2 (germline): SGHDT, YYEEEE. There are 15 residues in the CDR3. Trimming cost V 3 bases and J 0 bases; bases outside gene matches: 2. The CDR3 bases are TGTGCCAGCAGCTCACAGGGGCCGAACACCGGGGAGCTGTTTTTT. This codes for CASSSQGPNTGELFF. Using reference TRBV5-6 and TRBJ2-2 for the parts outside the CDR3, the full variable domain is DAGVTQSPTHLIKTRGQQVTLRCSPKSGHDTVSWYQQALGQGPQFIFQYYEEEERQRGNFPDRFSGHQFPNYSSELNVNALLLGDSALYLCASSSQGPNTGELFFGEGSRLTVL.

CDR3 coding DNA: TGCGCCAGCAGCTTAGGTGGGACCGGCATCTACGAGCAGTACTTC. This gives the protein CASSLGGTGIYEQYF. The chain links TRBV5-1 to TRBJ2-7; D tentatively fits TRBD1 or TRBD2 (5 bases each). V was trimmed by 2 bases and J by 3 bases, leaving 15 bases between them. There are 15 residues in the CDR3. Germline assignment: CDR1 SGHRS and CDR2 YFSETQ.

The CDR3 protein is CASSLAGAQETQYF. The CDR3 DNA reads as TGTGCCAGCAGCCTAGCGGGGGCACAAGAGACCCAGTACTTC. This chain uses TRBV5-4 with TRBJ2-5; TRBD2 matches at 10 bases. CDR1 and CDR2 (germline): SGHNT, YYREEE (reference sequence). The CDR3 runs to 14 residues. V lost 4 bases and J lost 2; bases outside the gene matches: 2.

This rearrangement joins TRBV29-1 to TRBJ2-7, with 12 bases aligning to TRBD1. J lost 3 bases, V lost 4 bases, and 4 bases had no gene match. Germline V CDR1 and CDR2: SQVTM, ANQGSEA. CDR3 size: 14 residues. CDR3 sequence (DNA): TGCAGCGTTGTGGGACAGGGGGCGGTCTACGAGCAGTACTTC. Encoded protein: CSVVGQGAVYEQYF.

This rearrangement joins TRBV28 to TRBJ2-5; D is perhaps TRBD1 (6 bases). Trimming removed 3 bases from V and 5 bases from J, with 10 bases in between. CDR3 size: 13 residues. Looked up from germline, CDR1 is MDHEN and CDR2 is SYDVKM. CDR3: CASSFAGAETQYF. CDR3 sequence (DNA): TGTGCCAGCAGTTTCGCAGGGGCGGAGACCCAGTACTTC.

The chain links TRBV18 to TRBJ1-1; TRBD1 might be the D (5 bases). The CDR3 is made up of 14 amino acids. Germline CDR1 KGHSH, CDR2 LQKENI. V lost 6 bases and J 3 bases, leaving 14 bases between the germline ends. The CDR3 DNA reads TGTGCCAGCTCCTTCCAAGGGGTGCACACTGAAGCTTTCTTT. Amino acids: CASSFQGVHTEAFF.

The rearrangement joins TRBV3-1 (or the pseudogene TRBV3-2) to TRBJ1-5, with no clear D. CDR3 length equals 15 residues. Looked up from germline, CDR1 is LGHDT and CDR2 is YNNKEL (reference sequence). Trimming took 0 bases from V and 1 from J, leaving 7 bases between them. The CDR3 spells CASSQEPLSNQPQHF. CDR3 in DNA: TGTGCCAGCAGCCAAGAACCCCTAAGCAATCAGCCCCAGCATTTT.

V gene TRBV6-1 combines with J gene TRBJ1-6; maybe TRBD1 (5 bases). Trimming stripped 2 bases from V and 8 bases from J, with 16 bases between. Germline V gives CDR1 MNHNS, CDR2 SASEGT. This CDR3 region has 16 residues. The CDR3 coding sequence is TGTGCCAGCAGTGAAAAGGCGGGGCGCTTGGATTCACCCCTCCACTTT. Its protein product is CASSEKAGRLDSPLHF.